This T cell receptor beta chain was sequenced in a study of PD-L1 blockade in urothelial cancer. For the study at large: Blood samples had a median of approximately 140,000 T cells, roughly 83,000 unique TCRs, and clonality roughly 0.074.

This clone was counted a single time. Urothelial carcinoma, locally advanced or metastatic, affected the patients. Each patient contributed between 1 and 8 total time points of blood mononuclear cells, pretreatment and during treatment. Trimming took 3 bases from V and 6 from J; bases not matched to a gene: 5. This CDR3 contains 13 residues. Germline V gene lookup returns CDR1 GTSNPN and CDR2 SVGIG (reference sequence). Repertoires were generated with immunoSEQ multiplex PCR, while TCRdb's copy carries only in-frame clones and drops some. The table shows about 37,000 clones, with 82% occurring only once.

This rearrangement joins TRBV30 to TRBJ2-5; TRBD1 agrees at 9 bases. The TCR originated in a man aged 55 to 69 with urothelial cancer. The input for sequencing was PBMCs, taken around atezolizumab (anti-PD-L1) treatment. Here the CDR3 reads CAWRSTGGQTQYF. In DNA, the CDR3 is TGTGCCTGGAGATCTACAGGGGGCCAGACCCAGTACTTC. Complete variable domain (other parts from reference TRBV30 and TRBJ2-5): SQTIHQWPATLVQPVGSPLSLECTVEGTSNPNLYWYRQAAGRGLQLLFYSVGIGQISSEVPQNLSASRPQDRQFILSSKKLLLSDSGFYLCAWRSTGGQTQYFGPGTRLLVL.